These 27 T cell receptor beta chains were sequenced from one sample in a study of regulatory T cells in long-lasting Graves disease. The time point here: newly diagnosed GD, antithyroid drugs for less than 3 months. Extracted RNA from PBMCs served as the source of the TCR library. Arm-PCR with iRepertoire HTBI primers amplified the CDR3 regions for these TCR beta libraries. TCRdb reprocessed the multiplex PCR reads via MiXCR and lists one record per CDR3 protein. The sample holds more than 350,000 distinct CDR3 sequences; about 16% are singletons and the top ten take approximately 15%. The data also belong to a second study, concerning T cells in Graves' hyperthyroidism and ophthalmopathy.

The input for sequencing was peripheral blood mononuclear cells (PBMCs), taken at new diagnosis, from a patient treated with antithyroid drugs. These TCRs come from a woman in her 30s with Graves disease.

This clonotype was seen ten or more times. The rearrangement links TRBV27 to TRBJ1-1; a weak D match, TRBD1 (5 bases). V lost 3 bases, J lost 3 bases, and 23 bases lay in between. Germline V gene sequence: CDR1 MNHEY, CDR2 SMNVEV (reference sequence). The CDR3 sequence is 18 residues long. CDR3 amino acids: CASSFSGDSRRSYTEAFF. The CDR3 bases are TGTGCCAGCAGTTTCTCCGGGGACTCTCGGAGATCGTACACTGAAGCTTTCTTT.

As regards this clonotype: A much larger clone differs from this one at a single base, so this may be a read error. This sequence joins TRBV12-3 or TRBV12-4 and TRBJ2-1, with 7 bases matching TRBD2. There are 12 residues in the CDR3. The CDR3: CASRRDYNEQLF. The CDR3 region has the DNA TGTGCCAGCAGACGGGACTACAATGAGCAGCTCTTC.

Many counts were recorded for this clonotype. This chain joins TRBV20-1 and TRBJ2-7; 8 bases fit TRBD2. Germline V gene data show CDR1 as DFQATT and CDR2 as SNEGSKA (reference sequence). J gave up 3 bases and V 5 bases, and 6 bases lay outside the gene matches. This CDR3 has 13 amino acids. Written as DNA, the CDR3 is TGCAGTGCTGAAAGCGGGAGAAGCTACGAGCAGTACTTC. Translation: CSAESGRSYEQYF.

This clonotype was counted many times. The V and J genes are TRBV20-1 and TRBJ1-2, with D possibly being TRBD1 (6 bases). CDR1 is DFQATT, CDR2 SNEGSKA, per germline (reference sequence). The CDR3 spans 14 residues. The V end lost 3 bases, the J end lost 3 bases, and 14 bases lay between the germline ends. The CDR3 region is CSARVSGVHYGYTF. CDR3 in DNA: TGCAGTGCTAGGGTATCAGGGGTTCACTATGGCTACACCTTC.

This chain joins TRBV3-1 and TRBJ2-7, with D possibly TRBD2 on 6 matching bases. The V gene lost 6 bases and the J gene lost 2 bases, with 17 bases spanning the gap. The CDR3 has 15 amino acids. Germline V lookup: CDR1 LGHDT, CDR2 YNNKEL (reference sequence). The DNA of the CDR3 is TGTGCCAGCAGGGGGCTTGGGACTCCTACCTACGAGCAGTACTTC. It specifies CASRGLGTPTYEQYF.

The sample holds a few counts of this clonotype. Here the CDR3 DNA reads TGTGCCAGCAGCCAAGAGGTCGGGATAGATACGCAGTATTTT. Translation: CASSQEVGIDTQYF. V is TRBV11-2 and J is TRBJ2-3; possible D gene TRBD2, 5 bases. The germline V and J ends were trimmed by 5 bases and 5 bases, with 14 bases remaining between them. Germline CDR1 and CDR2: SGHAT and FQNNGV. This CDR3 is built from 14 residues.

The table lists this clonotype with a few counts. This may be a read error: a much more frequent sequence differs by one nucleotide. The rearrangement uses TRBV11-2 and TRBJ2-1, with 7 bases fitting TRBD1. CDR1 and CDR2 (germline): SGHAT, FQNNGV. The CDR3 sequence is 14 residues long. The CDR3 here is CASSETGTAHEQSF. The CDR3 DNA sequence: TGTGCCAGCAGCGAAACGGGGACAGCCCACGAGCAGTCCTTC.

This clonotype was counted at least ten times. The genes are TRBV19 and TRBJ2-3, with 13 bases that match TRBD2. CDR1 and CDR2 from the germline V gene are LNHDA and SQIVND (reference sequence). V lost 4 bases, J lost 2 bases, and 3 bases stayed unmatched. CDR3 length: 16 amino acids. CDR3 nucleotide sequence: TGTGCCAGTAGTAGGACTAGCGGGAGATTCACAGATACGCAGTATTTT. It translates to CASSRTSGRFTDTQYF. The entire variable domain, with the rest obtained from reference TRBV19 and TRBJ2-3, is as follows: DGGITQSPKYLFRKEGQNVTLSCEQNLNHDAMYWYRQDPGQGLRLIYYSQIVNDFQKGDIAEGYSVSREKKESFPLTVTSAQKNPTAFYLCASSRTSGRFTDTQYFGPGTRLTVL.

This clonotype was counted ten times or more. The rearrangement links TRBV6-4 to TRBJ1-2; D uncertain. The V gene's germline CDR1 is MRHNA and CDR2 SNTAGT. The CDR3 loop spans 15 amino acids. V was clipped by 3 bases and J by 4 bases, with 15 bases between them. The CDR3 bases are TGTGCCAGCAGTGAGATGTGGGGTACCTCCTATGGCTACACCTTC. Protein product: CASSEMWGTSYGYTF.

This clonotype was detected ten times or more. The V gene is TRBV7-2, the J gene TRBJ2-1, with a tentative D call TRBD2 (5 bases). V was shortened by 2 bases and J by 2 bases, with 13 bases between the two germline ends. CDR1 is SGHTA and CDR2 is FQGNSA in the germline V gene. The CDR3 contains 16 residues. DNA for the CDR3: TGTGCCAGCAGCTTACGTTCCGTGGGAGCCTACAATGAGCAGTTCTTC. This sequence encodes CASSLRSVGAYNEQFF.

This clonotype turned up a few times. The chain has TRBV27 and TRBJ2-2; TRBD1 is a possible D gene (6 bases). The CDR3 totals 12 residues. V gave up 6 bases and J gave up 8 bases, with 10 bases separating them. CDR1 and CDR2 (germline): MNHEY, SMNVEV (reference sequence). Here the CDR3 reads CASRKGVGELFF. The DNA of the CDR3 is TGTGCCAGCAGGAAGGGGGTGGGGGAGCTGTTTTTT.

As concerns this clonotype: Since a much larger clone is just one base distant, this may be a read error. The V and J genes are TRBV7-2 and TRBJ2-5; D perhaps matches TRBD2 (6 bases). The germline V gene encodes CDR1 SGHTA and CDR2 FQGNSA. The CDR3 is made up of 16 amino acids. CDR3 DNA sequence: TGTGCCAGCAGCTTATGGGGGGAATCATTCCAAGAGACCCTGTACTTC. The encoded protein is CASSLWGESFQETLYF.

This clonotype was counted a single time. The chain employs TRBV6-2 or TRBV6-3 and TRBJ2-3; D possibly corresponds to TRBD2 (7 bases). The CDR3 has 14 amino acids. Germline CDR1 is MNHEY and CDR2 is SVGEGT. The CDR3 coding sequence is TGTGGGTCCCAGCCTGGAGGGGGGGGGAATACGCAGTATTTT. Amino acids: CGSQPGGGGNTQYF.

This clonotype appeared many times. J is TRBJ2-3 and V is TRBV11-2; TRBD2 agrees at 7 bases. The CDR3 consists of 14 residues. The J segment lost 8 bases and the V segment lost 0 bases, leaving 5 bases of the junction unmatched. CDR1 and CDR2 (germline): SGHAT, FQNNGV. Here the CDR3 DNA reads TGTGCCAGCAGCTTAGATCCGGGGAGGGTTACGCAGTATTTT. It is translated as CASSLDPGRVTQYF.

This clonotype came up many times. In DNA form, the CDR3 reads TGTGCCAGCAGATCCGGGACGTTACTCACCGGGGAGCTGTTTTTT. The encoded protein is CASRSGTLLTGELFF. The gene calls are TRBV7-9 and TRBJ2-2, with D possibly called TRBD1 or TRBD2 (5 bases each). The V end was cut by 6 bases, the J end by 4 bases, with 15 bases between. The germline V gene encodes CDR1 SEHNR and CDR2 FQNEAQ (reference sequence). The CDR3 runs to 15 residues.

Remarks on this clonotype: Being one base from a much bigger clone, this may be a read error. The V and J genes are TRBV7-2 and TRBJ2-3, with D possibly TRBD1 on 6 matching bases. This CDR3 is built from 16 residues. V lost 5 bases and J 9 bases, leaving 24 bases between the germline ends. Germline assignment: CDR1 SGHTA and CDR2 FQGNSA. CDR3 sequence: CASSPGAGRDTRTQYF. Written as DNA, the CDR3 is TGTGCCAGCAGCCCCGGCGCGGGCAGGGACACCCGAACGCAGTATTTT.

The rearrangement joins TRBV4-2 to TRBJ2-3; D tentatively fits TRBD1 or TRBD2 (5 bases each). There are 18 residues in the CDR3. Per germline, CDR1 LGHNA and CDR2 YNFKEQ. Between the trimmed V and J ends, which lost 0 bases and 1 base, there was a span of 17 bases. In nucleotides, the CDR3 is TGTGCCAGCAGCCAAGACGATCTGGGGCAGGGAGGCACAGATACGCAGTATTTT. Its protein product is CASSQDDLGQGGTDTQYF.

This clonotype was found many times. The chain uses TRBV6-2 or TRBV6-3 and TRBJ2-7; no definite D call. The CDR3 is 11 residues long. Germline V gene sequence: CDR1 MNHEY, CDR2 SVGEGT. Trimming cost V 9 bases and J 2 bases, with 8 bases left between them. CDR3 in DNA: TGTGCCAGTCAGGAAACCTACGAGCAGTACTTC. Encoded protein: CASQETYEQYF.

This clonotype showed up many times. The chain has TRBV30 and TRBJ2-3; 8 nucleotides match TRBD2. V lost 4 bases, J lost 2 bases, and 17 bases stayed unmatched. Germline-derived CDR1 and CDR2 are GTSNPN and SVGIG (reference sequence). CDR3 size: 18 residues. The CDR3 coding sequence is TGTGCCTGGAATGGTGTAGGGAGCGGGAGATGGTACACAGATACGCAGTATTTT. It is translated as CAWNGVGSGRWYTDTQYF.

This clonotype appeared a few times. The chain joins TRBV2 to TRBJ1-4, with 7 bases fitting TRBD1. V shed 6 bases and J 4 bases; nucleotides not matched to a gene: 5. This CDR3 has 14 amino acids. CDR1 and CDR2 (germline): SNHLY, FYNNEI. The CDR3 DNA sequence: TGTGCCAGCAGACACCAGGGGGTTAATGAAAAACTGTTTTTT. Its translation is CASRHQGVNEKLFF.

This clonotype has a handful of counts. J is TRBJ2-7 and V is TRBV28; 8 bases are shared with TRBD2. The junction had 11 bases not matched to a gene; V was cut back by 7 bases and J by 3 bases. Germline V gene sequence: CDR1 MDHEN, CDR2 SYDVKM. The CDR3 spans 15 residues. This CDR3 reads CASTEGRTSNYEQYF. CDR3 bases: TGTGCCAGCACCGAGGGGAGGACTAGCAACTACGAGCAGTACTTC.

This clonotype was counted many times. This chain uses TRBV27 with TRBJ2-7; D unresolved. This CDR3 comprises 13 residues. Germline V gives CDR1 MNHEY, CDR2 SMNVEV (reference sequence). The V and J ends lost 3 bases and 2 bases respectively, with 8 bases between them. Here the CDR3 reads CASSFGPAYEQYF. The CDR3 DNA follows: TGTGCCAGCAGTTTTGGACCAGCCTACGAGCAGTACTTC.

About this clonotype itself: Its ends do not fully match the called genes, so a read error is possible. V usage is TRBV7-9 and J usage is TRBJ1-2, with D perhaps TRBD1 (5 bases). The CDR3 contains 16 residues. The germline V gene has CDR1 SEHNR and CDR2 FQNEAQ (reference sequence). The CDR3 sequence is CASSLVGDPGKYGYTF. The CDR3 DNA sequence: TGTGCCAGCAGCTTGGTAGGGGATCCCGGAAAATATGGCTATACCTTC.

This clonotype has more than one count but fewer than ten. The chain carries TRBV19 and TRBJ2-3; possible D gene TRBD2, 5 bases. The V end lost 4 bases, the J end lost 2 bases, and 16 bases lay between the germline ends. Germline V CDR1 and CDR2: LNHDA, SQIVND (reference sequence). This CDR3 spans 16 amino acids. The CDR3 loop reads CASSRPLTGNTDTQYF. The CDR3 DNA reads TGTGCCAGTAGTAGGCCCTTAACCGGGAACACAGATACGCAGTATTTT.

The chain joins TRBV27 to TRBJ1-1; 7 bases match TRBD1. CDR3 length: 13 residues. V lost 10 bases to trimming and J lost 4 bases; unmatched junction nucleotides: 9. Germline CDR1 is MNHEY and CDR2 is SMNVEV (reference sequence). The CDR3 nucleotides read TGTGCCAACCCGACAGGGCTGGGCACTGAAGCTTTCTTT. Protein product: CANPTGLGTEAFF.

This clonotype was recorded a few times. The chain couples TRBV28 to TRBJ2-2; D is unresolved. The CDR3 sequence is 12 residues long. Trimming took 6 bases from V and 6 from J, leaving 8 bases between them. The V gene's germline CDR1 is MDHEN and CDR2 SYDVKM. Written as DNA, the CDR3 is TGTGCCAGCAGGCTAGACCCCGGGGAGCTGTTTTTT. This translates into CASRLDPGELFF.

This clonotype was observed a few times. Mismatch with germline at one junction end may stem from a read error. The V gene is TRBV4-1, the J gene TRBJ1-1; D gene ambiguous. The CDR3 covers 15 residues. Germline V lookup: CDR1 MGHRA, CDR2 YSYEKL. Here the CDR3 DNA reads TGTGCCAGCAGCCAAGCCCAAATGGGGAACACTGAAGCTTTCTTT. This sequence encodes CASSQAQMGNTEAFF.